This TCR beta chain was sequenced for a study of blood T cell repertoires in COVID-19. TCRdb's table, derived via immunoSEQ multiplex PCR, lists solely in-frame clones and lacks some. The table lists tens of thousands of clones, about nine tenths of them singletons. This CDR3 spans 18 amino acids. J gave up 8 bases and V 4 bases, and 17 bases lay outside the gene matches. Looked up from germline, CDR1 is KGHDR and CDR2 is SFDVKD. This TCR came from a man aged 55 to 69 with acute or convalescent COVID-19. Input material: peripheral blood. The rearrangement links TRBV24-1 to TRBJ2-1; 9 bases map to TRBD2. Here the CDR3 reads CATSDPGTSMAVRDEQFF. The CDR3 region has the DNA TGTGCCACCAGTGACCCCGGGACTAGCATGGCGGTTCGCGATGAGCAGTTCTTC.